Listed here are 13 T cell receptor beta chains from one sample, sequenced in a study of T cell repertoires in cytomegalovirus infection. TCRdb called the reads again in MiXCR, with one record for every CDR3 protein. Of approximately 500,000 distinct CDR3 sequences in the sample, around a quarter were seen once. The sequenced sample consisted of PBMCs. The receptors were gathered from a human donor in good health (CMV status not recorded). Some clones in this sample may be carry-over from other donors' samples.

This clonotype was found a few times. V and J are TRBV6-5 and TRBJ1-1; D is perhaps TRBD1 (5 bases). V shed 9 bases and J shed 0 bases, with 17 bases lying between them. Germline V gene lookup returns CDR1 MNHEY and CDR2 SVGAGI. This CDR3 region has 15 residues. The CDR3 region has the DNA TGTGCCAGGAGGGACGGATCGATCATGAACACTGAAGCTTTCTTT. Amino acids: CARRDGSIMNTEAFF.

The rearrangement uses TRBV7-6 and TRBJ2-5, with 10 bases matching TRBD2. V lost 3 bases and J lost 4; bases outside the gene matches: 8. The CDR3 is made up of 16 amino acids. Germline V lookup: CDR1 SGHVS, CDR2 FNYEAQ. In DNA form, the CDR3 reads TGTGCCAGCAGCTTCAGATCTAGCGGGAGCAGAGAGACCCAGTACTTC. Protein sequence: CASSFRSSGSRETQYF.

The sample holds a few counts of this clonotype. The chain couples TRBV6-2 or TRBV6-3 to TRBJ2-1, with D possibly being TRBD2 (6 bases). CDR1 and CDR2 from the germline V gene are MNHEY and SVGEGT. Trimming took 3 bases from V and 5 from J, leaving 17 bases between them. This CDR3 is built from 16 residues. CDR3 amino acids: CASSYLAGTTNNEQFF. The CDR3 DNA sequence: TGTGCCAGCAGTTATCTGGCGGGAACGACCAACAATGAGCAGTTCTTC.

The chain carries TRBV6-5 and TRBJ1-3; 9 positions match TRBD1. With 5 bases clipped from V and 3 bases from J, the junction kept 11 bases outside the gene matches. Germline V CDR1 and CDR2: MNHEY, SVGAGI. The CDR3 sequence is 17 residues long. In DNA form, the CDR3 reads TGTGCCAGCAGTAGAACTCTACAGGGGGCGTTTGGAAACACCATATATTTT. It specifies CASSRTLQGAFGNTIYF.

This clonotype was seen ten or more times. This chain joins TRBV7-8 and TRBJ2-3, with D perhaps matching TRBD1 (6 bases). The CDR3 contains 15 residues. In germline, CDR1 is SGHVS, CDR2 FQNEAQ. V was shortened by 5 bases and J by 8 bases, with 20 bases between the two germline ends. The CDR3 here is CASSPLHPGQSTQYF. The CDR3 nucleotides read TGTGCCAGCAGCCCCCTCCACCCGGGACAAAGTACGCAGTATTTT.

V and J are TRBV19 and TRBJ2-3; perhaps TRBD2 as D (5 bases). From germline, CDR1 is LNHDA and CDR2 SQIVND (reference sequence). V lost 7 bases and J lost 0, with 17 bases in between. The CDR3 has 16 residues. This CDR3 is CASNLGWRTSTDTQYF. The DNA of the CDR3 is TGTGCCAGTAATCTGGGGTGGCGGACTAGCACAGATACGCAGTATTTT.

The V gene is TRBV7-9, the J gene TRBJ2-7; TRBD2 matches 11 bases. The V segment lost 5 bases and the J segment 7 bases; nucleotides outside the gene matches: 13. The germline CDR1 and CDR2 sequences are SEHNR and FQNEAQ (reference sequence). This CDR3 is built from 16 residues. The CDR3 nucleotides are TGTGCCAGCAGCCCCCAACTAGCGGGAGTCGTGGGGGAGCAGTACTTC. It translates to CASSPQLAGVVGEQYF.

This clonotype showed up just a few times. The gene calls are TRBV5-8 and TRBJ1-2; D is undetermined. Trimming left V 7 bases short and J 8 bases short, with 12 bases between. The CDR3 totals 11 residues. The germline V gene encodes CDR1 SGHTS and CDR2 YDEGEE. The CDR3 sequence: CASRQAAGYTF. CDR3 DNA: TGTGCCAGCCGCCAGGCCGCCGGCTACACCTTC.

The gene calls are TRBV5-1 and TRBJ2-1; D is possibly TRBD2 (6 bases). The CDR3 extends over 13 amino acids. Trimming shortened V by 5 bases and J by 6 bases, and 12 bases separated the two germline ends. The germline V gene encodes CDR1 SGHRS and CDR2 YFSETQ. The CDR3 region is CASRGGNFNEQFF. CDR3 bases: TGCGCCAGCAGGGGCGGGAATTTCAATGAGCAGTTCTTC.

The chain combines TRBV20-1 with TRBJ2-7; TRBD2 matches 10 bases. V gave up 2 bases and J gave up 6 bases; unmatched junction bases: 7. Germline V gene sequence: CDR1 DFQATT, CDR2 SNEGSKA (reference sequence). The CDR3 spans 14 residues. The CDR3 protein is CSARRLAGASEQYF. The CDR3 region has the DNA TGCAGTGCTAGACGACTAGCGGGTGCTAGCGAGCAGTACTTC.

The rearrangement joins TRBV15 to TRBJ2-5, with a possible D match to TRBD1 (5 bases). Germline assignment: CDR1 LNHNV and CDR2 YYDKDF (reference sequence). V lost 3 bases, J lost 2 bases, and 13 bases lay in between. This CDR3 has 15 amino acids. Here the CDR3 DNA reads TGTGCCACCAGCAGTTCGACAGAGACTCAAGAGACCCAGTACTTC. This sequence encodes CATSSSTETQETQYF.

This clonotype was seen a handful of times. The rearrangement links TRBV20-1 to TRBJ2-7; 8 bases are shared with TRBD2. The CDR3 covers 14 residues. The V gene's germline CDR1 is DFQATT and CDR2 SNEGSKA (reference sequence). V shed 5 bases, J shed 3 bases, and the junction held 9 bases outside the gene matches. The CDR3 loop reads CSAQSAREVYEQYF. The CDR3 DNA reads TGCAGTGCTCAGTCTGCGCGGGAGGTCTACGAGCAGTACTTC.

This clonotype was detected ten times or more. CDR3 DNA: TGTGCCAGCCGCGGGAGGGACGGCTATGGCTACACCTTC. Translating it yields CASRGRDGYGYTF. This chain joins TRBV7-2 and TRBJ1-2; possible D gene TRBD1, 5 bases. Trimming cost V 8 bases and J 4 bases, with 14 bases left between them. This CDR3 region has 13 residues. The germline CDR1 and CDR2 sequences are SGHTA and FQGNSA.